The next 22 T cell receptor beta chains were all read from a single sample in a study of glioma-infiltrating T cells. TCR alpha and beta CDR3 regions were amplified from RNA using iRepertoire nested multiplex PCR. Each CDR3 protein is one row after TCRdb ran MiXCR on the multiplex PCR reads. The sample consists of a few hundred thousand distinct CDR3 sequences, roughly two fifths of them appearing once. The sample was glioma tissue, nonneoplastic brain tissue, or PBMCs (not recorded which). The origin of the receptors is a human donor with low-grade glioma or glioblastoma, undergoing nonglioma brain surgery, or in good health (not recorded which).

About this clonotype itself: This sequence may be a read error, since a much larger clone differs from it by one base. This sequence joins TRBV6-1 and TRBJ1-2, with D tentatively TRBD1 (5 bases). This CDR3 has 13 residues. Germline CDR1 MNHNS, CDR2 SASEGT. Deletions cut 6 bases from V and 6 bases from J, with 14 bases between. Written as DNA, the CDR3 is TGTGCCAGCAGCAAAAAAGGGGAGGATGGCTACACCTTC. Its protein product is CASSKKGEDGYTF.

The sample holds one count of this clonotype. The chain is built from TRBV28 and TRBJ2-1; the match to TRBD2 covers 12 bases. The assigned J gene may be wrong: the sequence end matches TRBJ2-7 better. CDR1 and CDR2 from the germline V gene are MDHEN and SYDVKM. The CDR3 runs to 20 residues. CDR3 nucleotide sequence: TGTGCCAGCAGTTTACCCCCTCGAGGTTTTAGGACTAGCGGGGTCTACGAGCAGTACGTC. It translates to CASSLPPRGFRTSGVYEQYV.

This sequence joins TRBV5-1 and TRBJ2-7; 13 bases are a match to TRBD2. The length of the CDR3 is 16 residues. Germline loops: CDR1 SGHRS, CDR2 YFSETQ. Losses at the gene ends were 4 bases for V and 3 bases for J; bases not matched to a gene: 7. The CDR3 is CASSITRTSGSYEQYF. CDR3 DNA sequence: TGCGCCAGCAGCATAACTAGGACTAGCGGGAGCTACGAGCAGTACTTC. The full variable domain, its missing parts supplied by reference TRBV5-1 and TRBJ2-7, is KAGVTQTPRYLIKTRGQQVTLSCSPISGHRSVSWYQQTPGQGLQFLFEYFSETQRNKGNFPGRFSGRQFSNSRSEMNVSTLELGDSALYLCASSITRTSGSYEQYFGPGTRLTVT.

This rearrangement joins TRBV7-8 to TRBJ1-5; the match to TRBD1 covers 7 bases. Germline CDR1 and CDR2: SGHVS and FQNEAQ. This CDR3 spans 15 amino acids. V lost 0 bases, J lost 6 bases, and 5 bases stayed unmatched. DNA for the CDR3: TGTGCCAGCAGCTTAGCGTTCAGGGGGTCTCAGCCCCAGCATTTT. This codes for CASSLAFRGSQPQHF.

As regards this clonotype: This may stem from a read error, because a much larger clone lies one nucleotide away. The rearrangement joins TRBV6-1 to TRBJ2-1; maybe TRBD1 (5 bases). CDR1 is MNHNS, CDR2 SASEGT, per germline. The CDR3 is 15 amino acids. The CDR3 DNA reads as TGTGCCAGCAGTCTCACAGGAAACCCCTACAATGAGCGGTTCTTC. Translation: CASSLTGNPYNERFF.

About this clonotype itself: Being one base from a much bigger clone, this may be a read error. The gene calls are TRBV20-1 and TRBJ1-1, with D unclear. The germline V gene encodes CDR1 DFQATT and CDR2 SNEGSKA (reference sequence). The CDR3 runs to 13 residues. The ends were cut back, 7 bases at V and 0 bases at J, with 12 bases in the middle. CDR3 loop: CSVRTEVNTEAFF. The CDR3 DNA reads as TGCAGTGTCCGGACGGAGGTGAACACTGAAGCTTTCTTT.

The rearrangement uses TRBV18 and TRBJ1-4; D may be TRBD1 (5 bases). The CDR3 length is 15 residues. Trimming pared 3 bases from V and 6 bases from J, leaving 14 bases between. The germline gives CDR1 KGHSH, CDR2 LQKENI. This CDR3 reads CASSPTYGGDEKLFF. CDR3 coding DNA: TGTGCCAGCTCACCCACGTACGGGGGTGATGAAAAACTGTTTTTT.

The table lists this clonotype with many counts. V is TRBV6-2 or TRBV6-3 and J is TRBJ2-7, with D perhaps TRBD2 (5 bases). V was shortened by 8 bases and J by 3 bases, with 8 bases between the two germline ends. Germline CDR1 and CDR2: MNHEY and SVGEGT. The CDR3 contains 11 residues. In nucleotides, the CDR3 is TGTGCCAGCGGAGGATACTACGAGCAGTACTTC. This translates into CASGGYYEQYF.

The chain recombines TRBV28 with TRBJ1-5, with TRBD1 matching over 7 bases. The junction had 17 bases not matched to a gene; V was cut back by 8 bases and J by 7 bases. The CDR3 has 16 residues. The germline CDR1 and CDR2 sequences are MDHEN and SYDVKM. For the CDR3, the DNA is TGTGCCAGCGGCCTGAAGACAGGGATAAGAGGGCAGCCCCAGCATTTT. It specifies CASGLKTGIRGQPQHF.

To note about this clonotype: A read error may account for a junction end that differs from germline. The chain recombines TRBV27 with TRBJ2-2; weak D call: TRBD2 (6 bases). The germline CDR1 and CDR2 sequences are MNHEY and SMNVEV (reference sequence). CDR3 length equals 15 residues. CDR3: CASSAPGGTIGQLFF. For the CDR3, the DNA is TGTGCCAGCAGTGCCCCGGGCGGGACGATCGGGCAGCTGTTTTTT.

The DNA of the CDR3 is TGTGCCAGCAGCGTCGGGACTAGCAGAGAGACCCAGTACTTC. It encodes CASSVGTSRETQYF. The rearrangement links TRBV6-5 to TRBJ2-5, with 9 positions matching TRBD2. The CDR3 length is 14 residues. In germline, CDR1 is MNHEY, CDR2 SVGAGI. V dropped 6 bases and J dropped 4; count of bases not matched to a gene: 6.

The rearrangement joins TRBV28 to TRBJ1-3; 8 nucleotides align to TRBD1. CDR3 length equals 15 residues. After removal of 5 bases from V and 8 bases from J, the junction contained 11 bases not matched to a gene. Looked up from germline, CDR1 is MDHEN and CDR2 is SYDVKM. The CDR3 DNA follows: TGTGCCAGCAGTCCCTCCGGGACAGGAAAGGACACCATATATTTT. Its protein is CASSPSGTGKDTIYF.

This chain joins TRBV20-1 and TRBJ2-5; D is tentatively TRBD1 or TRBD2 (6 bases each). From germline, CDR1 is DFQATT and CDR2 SNEGSKA (reference sequence). The CDR3 sequence is 14 residues long. Trimming took 6 bases from V and 5 from J, leaving 19 bases between them. The CDR3 bases are TGCAGTGCCCCTCGTGGGGGGCTCGGGGAGACCCAGTACTTC. Residues: CSAPRGGLGETQYF.

This clonotype was picked up many times. The V call is TRBV12-3 or TRBV12-4, the J call TRBJ1-1; TRBD1 aligns across 7 bases. The CDR3 is made up of 13 amino acids. After removal of 6 bases from V and 4 bases from J, the junction contained 5 bases not matched to a gene. The CDR3 reads CASSPYRGTEAFF. CDR3 in DNA: TGTGCCAGCAGCCCCTACAGGGGCACTGAAGCTTTCTTT.

This clonotype was recorded many times. The DNA for the CDR3 is TGCAGTGCCCACGATCCTAACGGCCAAACAAGGAACACTGAAGCTTTCTTT. Protein product: CSAHDPNGQTRNTEAFF. J is TRBJ1-1 and V is TRBV20-1; D remains ambiguous. This CDR3 spans 17 amino acids. With 6 bases removed from V and 1 base from J, the gap between germline ends came to 24 bases. The V gene's germline CDR1 is DFQATT and CDR2 SNEGSKA (reference sequence).

There are a few counts of this clonotype. The rearrangement uses TRBV4-2 and TRBJ1-1; D may be TRBD1 (6 bases). The ends were cut back, 0 bases at V and 1 base at J, with 18 bases in the middle. Germline lookup yields CDR1 LGHNA and CDR2 YNFKEQ. The CDR3 runs 18 residues. CDR3 in DNA: TGTGCCAGCAGCCAAGATCGGAACAGGGTCCAGGGGAACACTGAAGCTTTCTTT. Protein sequence: CASSQDRNRVQGNTEAFF.

Concerning this clonotype itself: The conserved phenylalanine or tryptophan normally closing the CDR3 is absent here, so this likely arose from a read error. CDR3 DNA sequence: TGTGCCAGCAGTGAAAACGACAGGGGGCTGAGTCAGCCCCAGCATCTT. This translates into CASSENDRGLSQPQHL. The rearrangement uses TRBV25-1 and TRBJ1-5; 10 bases align to TRBD1. Trimming at V came to 2 bases and at J to 6 bases, leaving 7 bases not matched to a gene. Germline-derived CDR1 and CDR2 are MGHDK and SYGVNS. The CDR3 runs 16 residues.

This clonotype was seen a few times. The chain joins TRBV3-1 to TRBJ2-1; 7 positions agree with TRBD2. The CDR3 runs 18 residues. The junction had 14 bases not matched to a gene; V was cut back by 1 base and J by 5 bases. CDR1 and CDR2 from the germline V gene are LGHDT and YNNKEL (reference sequence). The CDR3 here is CASSQVWGGGSRHNEQFF. The CDR3 region has the DNA TGTGCCAGCAGCCAAGTCTGGGGAGGCGGGAGTAGGCACAATGAGCAGTTCTTC.

The chain couples TRBV5-1 to TRBJ2-3, with 9 bases identical to TRBD1. Germline V lookup: CDR1 SGHRS, CDR2 YFSETQ. The CDR3 length is 15 residues. With 7 bases clipped from V and 3 bases from J, the junction kept 9 bases outside the gene matches. CDR3 sequence reads: CASFPRDRVTDTQYF. CDR3 bases: TGCGCCAGCTTCCCGCGGGACAGGGTTACAGATACGCAGTATTTT.

This clonotype showed up just a few times. The gene calls are TRBV2 and TRBJ2-5, with 9 positions matching TRBD2. In germline, CDR1 is SNHLY, CDR2 FYNNEI. The trim removed 6 bases at V and 5 bases at J, leaving 7 bases unmatched. The length of the CDR3 is 14 residues. CDR3 DNA: TGTGCCAGCAGCCCCGGACTAGCGTGGGAGACCCAGTACTTC. Its protein is CASSPGLAWETQYF.

The gene calls are TRBV7-3 and TRBJ2-7; 9 nucleotides agree with TRBD2. J was trimmed by 0 bases and V by 5 bases; bases with no gene match: 5. Germline CDR1 SGHTA, CDR2 FQGTGA. The CDR3 runs to 15 residues. This chain's CDR3 is CASSLASGVSYEQYF. The CDR3 region has the DNA TGTGCCAGCAGCCTCGCTAGCGGGGTCTCCTACGAGCAGTACTTC. Full variable domain (rest looked up from reference TRBV7-3 and TRBJ2-7): GAGVSQTPSNKVTEKGKYVELRCDPISGHTALYWYRQSLGQGPEFLIYFQGTGAADDSGLPNDRFFAVRPEGSVSTLKIQRTERGDSAVYLCASSLASGVSYEQYFGPGTRLTVT.

Concerning this clonotype itself: The junction departs from germline at one end; a sequencing error may be responsible. The chain employs TRBV7-3 and TRBJ2-1, with 9 bases lining up with TRBD2. The germline V gene has CDR1 SGHTA and CDR2 FQGTGA. This CDR3 region has 17 residues. The CDR3 DNA sequence: TGTGCCAGCAGCTTAAGGGCCCCGACTAGCGGATACAATGAGCAGTCCTTC. Translating gives CASSLRAPTSGYNEQSF.